Each of the 2 T cell receptor beta chains below was sequenced from the same sample in a study of OX40 agonist ivuxolimab in advanced cancers. The table came from immunoSEQ multiplex PCR; TCRdb's copy has only in-frame clones and leaves some out. In the table there are tens of thousands of clones, approximately 84% of which are singletons. The sequences come from CD4+ or CD8+ T cells sorted from blood, collected in a trial of the OX40 agonist ivuxolimab. These receptors all come from an adult with an advanced solid tumor such as melanoma, head and neck, liver or kidney cancer.

This chain uses TRBV7-6 with TRBJ2-7, with TRBD2 identical over 8 bases. The J segment lost 7 bases and the V segment lost 3 bases, leaving 8 bases of the junction unmatched. The CDR3 runs to 14 residues. Per the germline V gene, CDR1 is SGHVS and CDR2 is FNYEAQ. The CDR3 DNA is TGTGCCAGCAGCTTCGGGGGGGGATCGCGGGAGCAGTACTTC. Translation: CASSFGGGSREQYF.

This clone was detected only a few times. This sequence joins TRBV6-6 and TRBJ1-5; no reliable D call. CDR3 length equals 14 residues. Looked up from germline, CDR1 is MNHNY and CDR2 is SVGAGI (reference sequence). The ends were cut back, 4 bases at V and 3 bases at J, with 10 bases in the middle. CDR3 residues: CASSFSVANQPQHF. In DNA, the CDR3 is TGTGCCAGCAGTTTCTCGGTAGCCAATCAGCCCCAGCATTTT.